This record looks at one TCR beta chain sequence and its context. This record comes from a study of blood T cell repertoires in COVID-19. About the study: Donors in the United States, Italy and Spain gave samples during acute or convalescent COVID-19. Sources were T cells, B-cell-depleted T cells, or PBMCs; the material itself was cDNA or gDNA.

Here immunoSEQ multiplex PCR was the method, and the copy in TCRdb shows in-frame clones only, minus some. The sample has 250,000 or so clones; more than 80% are singletons. Recruits, aged roughly 18 to 100 years, lived in some 25 US areas. Researchers sorted participants into cohorts using their self-reported clinical history. Sequencing was carried out using PBMCs or T cells enriched from blood (not recorded which). This sequence was found in a man aged 45-60 years who had been exposed to COVID-19.

CDR3 DNA sequence: TGTGCCACCAGTGATTTGTCTCGGGGGGCCGGGGAGCTGTTTTTT. The encoded protein is CATSDLSRGAGELFF. The rearrangement joins TRBV24-1 to TRBJ2-2; 7 nucleotides agree with TRBD2. The CDR3 contains 15 residues. Germline lookup yields CDR1 KGHDR and CDR2 SFDVKD. The trim removed 0 bases at V and 6 bases at J, leaving 3 bases unmatched.